Sequencing of this T cell receptor (beta chain) was carried out in a study of early T cells in non-severe SARS-CoV-2 infection. This CDR3 has 15 residues. V gave up 0 bases and J gave up 10 bases, with 21 bases separating them. Germline values: CDR1 DFQATT, CDR2 SNEGSKA (reference sequence). The protocol attached unique molecular identifiers to individual cDNA molecules. TCRdb processed the 5' RACE reads anew with MiXCR; each CDR3 protein has one entry. This table has tens of thousands of distinct CDR3 sequences, around 8.4% appearing once. The specimen was whole blood. The receptor was derived from an adult who was a healthcare worker with PCR-confirmed SARS-CoV-2 infection or an uninfected control (not recorded which). The chain couples TRBV20-1 to TRBJ1-1; D is perhaps TRBD1 (5 bases). CDR3 sequence (DNA): TGCAGTGCTAGAGATTCTAGGCAGGGAGAGTCTCTAGCTTTCTTT. Amino acid sequence: CSARDSRQGESLAFF.